The sequence of this T cell receptor beta chain was determined in a study of blood T cell repertoires in COVID-19. Clones were sequenced by immunoSEQ multiplex PCR, and TCRdb holds only the in-frame ones, with some missing. The data show about 26,000 clones, around 82% seen once. This CDR3 comprises 15 residues. The J segment lost 1 base and the V segment lost 4 bases, leaving 6 bases of the junction unmatched. CDR1 is MNHEY and CDR2 is SVGAGI in the germline V gene. The receptor was isolated from a human donor in a cohort sampled during active COVID-19. Material: peripheral blood. V gene TRBV6-5 combines with J gene TRBJ1-1; 7 positions match TRBD1. CDR3 in amino acids: CASSLRQGGNTEAFF. CDR3 DNA: TGTGCCAGCAGTTTACGACAGGGTGGGAACACTGAAGCTTTCTTT.